This T cell receptor beta chain stems from a study of shared clonotypes between healthy human individuals. As for the study in general: Used for every donor were three CD4 naive, three CD4 memory, two CD8 naive and one CD8 memory plate. Findings and caveats of the study: Genetic and exposure-history diversity was limited by the small donor number. Blood was the sole source, and tissue repertoires probably differ.

On sorted subsets, replicate PCRs used 150 to 250 ng DNA, or tens of thousands of T cell genomes. The assay was immunoSEQ multiplex PCR, and TCRdb's table has in-frame clones only and misses some. The sample carries more than 2 million clones, more than 90% recorded once. Worth noting for this clone: The target antigen is unknown.

In germline, CDR1 is LNHDA, CDR2 SQIVND (reference sequence). The CDR3 is made up of 15 amino acids. Deletions cut 1 base from V and 2 bases from J, with 12 bases between. The V call is TRBV19, the J call TRBJ2-7, with D maybe TRBD2 (6 bases). This sequence was found in a man in his late teens or twenties in good health. Sequenced sample: naive CD4+ T cells sorted from blood. Sample subset: CD45RA+ positively selected. Written as DNA, the CDR3 is TGTGCCAGTAGTATAGGGGGGGAACGAGCCTACGAGCAGTACTTC. It specifies CASSIGGERAYEQYF. Filled out from reference TRBV19 and TRBJ2-7, the complete variable domain reads DGGITQSPKYLFRKEGQNVTLSCEQNLNHDAMYWYRQDPGQGLRLIYYSQIVNDFQKGDIAEGYSVSREKKESFPLTVTSAQKNPTAFYLCASSIGGERAYEQYFGPGTRLTVT.